Presented here are 8 T cell receptor beta chains from one specimen sequenced in a study of blood T cells in healthy people across ages. Sample-barcoded 5' priming and a J-beta primer mix drove a second PCR of roughly 6 to 12 cycles. Each CDR3 protein gets one entry after TCRdb re-called the 5' RACE reads with MiXCR. The sample contains about 1.1 million distinct CDR3 sequences, roughly two fifths of which appear only once. The sample taken for sequencing was blood. The receptors derive from a man between 18 and 29 years old in good health.

This clonotype was detected only a few times. This chain joins TRBV10-3 and TRBJ1-2, with TRBD1 matching 9 bases. J gave up 2 bases and V 6 bases, and 4 bases lay outside the gene matches. The CDR3 is made up of 14 amino acids. Germline V gene data show CDR1 as ENHRY and CDR2 as SYGVKD. The CDR3 nucleotides read TGTGCCATCAGGGGGACAGGGATAAACTATGGCTACACCTTC. Translation gives CAIRGTGINYGYTF.

This clonotype has a handful of counts. The V gene is TRBV20-1, the J gene TRBJ2-1; TRBD2 matches 10 bases. CDR1 and CDR2 from the germline V gene are DFQATT and SNEGSKA (reference sequence). The ends lost 5 bases at V and 7 bases at J; junction bases unmatched: 8. The CDR3 has 14 amino acids. In DNA form, the CDR3 reads TGCAGTGCTGATCGGGGACTAGCGTTGAATGAGCAGTTCTTC. This sequence encodes CSADRGLALNEQFF.

The genes are TRBV12-3 or TRBV12-4 and TRBJ1-5; D is possibly TRBD1 (6 bases). This CDR3 is 15 amino acids long. The V gene lost 4 bases and the J gene lost 6 bases, with 16 bases spanning the gap. CDR3 region: CASSSVERGSQPQHF. The CDR3 DNA reads TGTGCCAGCAGTTCCGTGGAGAGGGGGAGTCAGCCCCAGCATTTT.

This clonotype occurred a few times. J is TRBJ1-5 and V is TRBV20-1; 8 positions agree with TRBD1. The trim removed 4 bases at V and 2 bases at J, leaving 7 bases unmatched. This CDR3 has 15 residues. Germline V lookup: CDR1 DFQATT, CDR2 SNEGSKA (reference sequence). Written as DNA, the CDR3 is TGCAGTGCTACCAGCAAGACAGGGGGCAATCAGCCCCAGCATTTT. It codes for CSATSKTGGNQPQHF.

This chain connects TRBV6-2 or TRBV6-3 to TRBJ1-2; weak D call: TRBD1 (6 bases). From germline, CDR1 is MNHEY and CDR2 SVGEGT. CDR3 length: 15 residues. With 2 bases removed from V and 4 bases from J, the gap between germline ends came to 14 bases. In nucleotides, the CDR3 is TGTGCCAGCAGTTACGAAGACAGGCCCTCCTATGGCTACACCTTC. Translation: CASSYEDRPSYGYTF.

The chain combines TRBV7-3 with TRBJ2-3; TRBD2 matches at 9 bases. CDR3 length: 17 amino acids. The junction had 8 bases not matched to a gene; V was cut back by 1 base and J by 3 bases. CDR1 SGHTA and CDR2 FQGTGA come from the germline V gene. Here the CDR3 DNA reads TGTGCCAGCAGCTTAATCTCTAGCGGGGACGGTACAGATACGCAGTATTTT. Translation: CASSLISSGDGTDTQYF.

The J gene is TRBJ1-1, the V gene TRBV3-1, with a weak D call TRBD1 (5 bases). This CDR3 is built from 15 residues. The V end lost 5 bases, the J end lost 0 bases, and 13 bases lay between the germline ends. Germline assignment: CDR1 LGHDT and CDR2 YNNKEL (reference sequence). CDR3 sequence reads: CASSSHQGLNTEAFF. The CDR3 DNA is TGTGCCAGCAGCTCTCACCAGGGTTTGAACACTGAAGCTTTCTTT. Complete variable domain (other parts from reference TRBV3-1 and TRBJ1-1): DTAVSQTPKYLVTQMGNDKSIKCEQNLGHDTMYWYKQDSKKFLKIMFSYNNKELIINETVPNRFSPKSPDKAHLNLHINSLELGDSAVYFCASSSHQGLNTEAFFGQGTRLTVV.

The rearrangement links TRBV11-1 to TRBJ2-4; no clear D gene. The DNA matches TRBJ2-7 better at its end, which makes the J call doubtful. The CDR3 has 14 amino acids. Germline V gene lookup returns CDR1 SGHAT and CDR2 FQDESV (reference sequence). The chain's CDR3 is CASSLSPDSYEQYF. The CDR3 nucleotides read TGTGCCAGCAGCTTAAGTCCCGACTCATACGAGCAGTACTTC.